Described below is a single TCR beta chain sequence and its context. Its antigen is undetermined. 13 Jbeta primers and 60 Vbeta primers were used for the PCR. Libraries were prepared by immunoSEQ multiplex PCR; TCRdb keeps only in-frame clonotypes and omits some of them. The sample has 120,000 or so clones; about 80% are singletons. This entry belongs to a study of cytomegalovirus exposure and HLA in healthy donors. Study information: HLA-typed donors were the source of tens of millions of unique TCRs held in an early data release. Overall study results and limits: Later examination showed HLA-associated TCR beta chains had greater clonal expansion than equally common others.

Material: PBMCs. The receptor was derived from a man younger than 40 in good health and CMV-seronegative.

DNA of the CDR3: TGTGCCAGCTCACCACTAGACAGGGCGGATCAGCCCCAGCATTTT. This encodes CASSPLDRADQPQHF. The V gene is TRBV18, the J gene TRBJ1-5; 7 bases fit TRBD1. The CDR3 has 15 amino acids. CDR1 is KGHSH and CDR2 is LQKENI in the germline V gene. V lost 1 base and J lost 5; bases outside the gene matches: 5.